What follows are 2 T cell receptor beta chains derived from one specimen sequenced in a study of blood T cell repertoires in COVID-19. TCRdb's table, derived via immunoSEQ multiplex PCR, lists solely in-frame clones and lacks some. Among under 450,000 clones listed, roughly 80% were seen once. The sample taken for sequencing was PBMCs or T cells enriched from blood (not recorded which). These receptors were collected from a woman between 45 and 65 years old who had recovered from COVID-19.

A single count supports this clone. This rearrangement joins TRBV7-2 to TRBJ2-1; D may be TRBD1 (6 bases). V was trimmed by 4 bases and J by 4 bases, leaving 17 bases between them. Germline lookup yields CDR1 SGHTA and CDR2 FQGNSA. The CDR3 consists of 16 residues. The CDR3 region has the DNA TGTGCCAGCAGCTCCAAAACAGGGAATTGGTACAATGAGCAGTTCTTC. This sequence encodes CASSSKTGNWYNEQFF.

V is TRBV5-1 and J is TRBJ2-7, with TRBD1 identical over 9 bases. The germline CDR1 and CDR2 sequences are SGHRS and YFSETQ. The junction had 5 bases not matched to a gene; V was cut back by 4 bases and J by 6 bases. The CDR3 contains 13 residues. Here the CDR3 reads CASSGGQGGEQYF. The CDR3 region has the DNA TGCGCCAGCAGCGGGGGACAGGGAGGCGAGCAGTACTTC.